These 9 T cell receptor beta chains share one sample of origin, sequenced in a study of T cells after yellow fever vaccination. Each CDR3 protein gets one entry after TCRdb re-called the 5' RACE reads with MiXCR. The profile shows about 350,000 distinct CDR3 sequences, around a tenth of them singletons. The source material was PBMCs, sampled on the day of the first yellow fever vaccination. The receptors originated from a man younger than 30 who received the YFV17D yellow fever vaccine.

V gene TRBV7-9 combines with J gene TRBJ1-5; 11 nucleotides match TRBD1. Per germline, CDR1 SEHNR and CDR2 FQNEAQ (reference sequence). The V segment lost 4 bases and the J segment 4 bases; nucleotides outside the gene matches: 6. The CDR3 loop spans 16 amino acids. The chain's CDR3 is CASSSHRDRGNQPQHF. The CDR3 DNA reads TGTGCCAGCAGCTCCCACCGGGACAGGGGGAATCAGCCCCAGCATTTT.

The table lists this clonotype with a few counts. The chain carries TRBV6-2 or TRBV6-3 and TRBJ1-5, with TRBD1 matching over 9 bases. This CDR3 has 16 residues. Per germline, CDR1 MNHEY and CDR2 SVGEGT. Trimming took 8 bases from V and 0 from J; bases not matched to a gene: 8. For the CDR3, the DNA is TGTGCCAGCTCTACAGGGGGCAGGTTTAGCAATCAGCCCCAGCATTTT. This sequence encodes CASSTGGRFSNQPQHF.

The genes are TRBV11-2 and TRBJ1-6; D uncertain. Per the germline V gene, CDR1 is SGHAT and CDR2 is FQNNGV. V was trimmed by 0 bases and J by 11 bases, leaving 8 bases between them. This CDR3 has 13 amino acids. DNA for the CDR3: TGTGCCAGCAGCTTAGATAGCGGGGCACCCCTCCACTTT. As protein: CASSLDSGAPLHF.

This clonotype has at least ten counts. The V call is TRBV5-1, the J call TRBJ1-2; D is uncertain. The germline V gene has CDR1 SGHRS and CDR2 YFSETQ. The CDR3 loop spans 15 amino acids. The ends were cut back, 0 bases at V and 6 bases at J, with 15 bases in the middle. The CDR3 region is CASSLATGLSNGYTF. The CDR3 DNA follows: TGCGCCAGCAGCTTGGCGACGGGATTATCAAATGGCTACACCTTC.

A few counts support this clonotype. CDR3 nucleotides: TGTGCCAGCAGCCAAGTAGGCAGGGGACCCAGGGGCACTGAAGCTTTCTTT. It encodes CASSQVGRGPRGTEAFF. The V and J genes are TRBV14 and TRBJ1-1, with a tentative D call TRBD1 (6 bases). This CDR3 is built from 17 residues. In germline, CDR1 is SGHDN, CDR2 FVKESK. V dropped 1 base and J dropped 4 bases, with 19 bases sitting between them. Full variable domain (remainder filled in from reference TRBV14 and TRBJ1-1): EAGVTQFPSHSVIEKGQTVTLRCDPISGHDNLYWYRRVMGKEIKFLLHFVKESKQDESGMPNNRFLAERTGGTYSTLKVQPAELEDSGVYFCASSQVGRGPRGTEAFFGQGTRLTVV.

The V gene is TRBV7-3, the J gene TRBJ2-1, with 8 bases matching TRBD2. V trimming: 7 bases; J trimming: 8 bases; junction bases outside the gene matches: 13. Germline V gene lookup returns CDR1 SGHTA and CDR2 FQGTGA. The CDR3 is made up of 15 amino acids. The CDR3 DNA sequence: TGTGCCAGCACCCCTAGGGGACTAGTCCCCTATGAGCAGTTCTTC. Encoded protein: CASTPRGLVPYEQFF.

In this sample, this clonotype turned up many times. The chain links TRBV7-9 to TRBJ2-3; unclear D gene. CDR1 and CDR2 from the germline V gene are SEHNR and FQNEAQ (reference sequence). The ends were cut back, 3 bases at V and 6 bases at J, with 1 base in the middle. The CDR3 is 10 amino acids. Here the CDR3 reads CASSFDTQYF. CDR3 DNA: TGTGCCAGCAGCTTTGATACGCAGTATTTT.

There are a few counts of this clonotype. The chain is built from TRBV7-6 and TRBJ2-3; 7 positions match TRBD1. This CDR3 has 16 residues. V was clipped by 2 bases and J by 2 bases; unmatched bases: 7. The germline V gene has CDR1 SGHVS and CDR2 FNYEAQ. The CDR3 here is CASSLWGQRTTDTQYF. The CDR3, as DNA: TGTGCCAGCAGCTTATGGGGACAGAGGACCACAGATACGCAGTATTTT.

The V and J genes are TRBV9 and TRBJ2-1; D is unresolved. The V and J ends lost 2 bases and 0 bases respectively, with 12 bases between them. The CDR3 is 16 residues long. Germline values: CDR1 SGDLS, CDR2 YYNGEE. CDR3 sequence reads: CASSVRDLSSYNEQFF. For the CDR3, the DNA is TGTGCCAGCAGCGTCCGTGACTTAAGCTCCTACAATGAGCAGTTCTTC. The full variable domain, completed using reference TRBV9 and TRBJ2-1, is DSGVTQTPKHLITATGQRVTLRCSPRSGDLSVYWYQQSLDQGLQFLIQYYNGEERAKGNILERFSAQQFPDLHSELNLSSLELGDSALYFCASSVRDLSSYNEQFFGPGTRLTVL.